Below, 9 T cell receptor beta chains from the same sample are listed, as sequenced in a study of T cell clones after liver transplantation. Profiled with immunoSEQ multiplex PCR; TCRdb holds only in-frame clones, not every one. The table lists approximately 18,000 clones, 75% to 90% of them singletons. This sample comprised CD8+ T cells from blood, obtained approximately 3.5 years after liver transplant. The receptors derive from a human patient who received a liver transplant. Some T cells may trace back to the graft donor.

This clone was counted a few times. The J gene is TRBJ1-2, the V gene TRBV6-5; D may be TRBD1 (6 bases). Trimming shortened V by 6 bases and J by 1 base, and 15 bases separated the two germline ends. The CDR3 totals 15 residues. Germline assignment: CDR1 MNHEY and CDR2 SVGAGI. CDR3 in amino acids: CASSLQGSYNYGYTF. CDR3 in DNA: TGTGCCAGCAGCTTACAGGGATCGTATAACTATGGCTACACCTTC.

This clone was observed once. J is TRBJ1-1 and V is TRBV5-1, with 9 nucleotides matching TRBD1. This CDR3 has 15 amino acids. CDR1 and CDR2 (germline): SGHRS, YFSETQ. Trimming took 3 bases from V and 1 from J; bases not matched to a gene: 4. The CDR3 DNA is TGCGCCAGCAGCTGGGAGGACAGGGGGAACACTGAAGCTTTCTTT. This sequence encodes CASSWEDRGNTEAFF. Full variable domain (missing parts from reference TRBV5-1 and TRBJ1-1): KAGVTQTPRYLIKTRGQQVTLSCSPISGHRSVSWYQQTPGQGLQFLFEYFSETQRNKGNFPGRFSGRQFSNSRSEMNVSTLELGDSALYLCASSWEDRGNTEAFFGQGTRLTVV.

The rearrangement links TRBV4-3 to TRBJ1-2; possibly TRBD1 for D (5 bases). V was pared by 1 base and J by 1 base, with 19 bases between. Germline CDR1 and CDR2: LGHNA and YSLEER. The CDR3 loop spans 18 amino acids. CDR3 nucleotide sequence: TGCGCCAGCAGCCAAGTATTACACCCGGGACCGAATAACTATGGCTACACCTTC. Encoded protein: CASSQVLHPGPNNYGYTF.

This clone is labeled as medium-sized. This chain uses TRBV5-1 with TRBJ2-7, with a tentative D call TRBD2 (6 bases). V was pared by 4 bases and J by 0 bases, with 14 bases between. Germline CDR1 and CDR2: SGHRS and YFSETQ. This CDR3 is 15 amino acids long. CDR3: CASSPWGGASYEQYF. The CDR3 nucleotides are TGCGCCAGCAGCCCCTGGGGAGGCGCCTCCTACGAGCAGTACTTC.

This chain joins TRBV5-6 and TRBJ1-3, with unresolved D. Between the trimmed V and J ends, which lost 0 bases and 4 bases, there was a span of 8 bases. The CDR3 sequence is 14 residues long. Germline lookup yields CDR1 SGHDT and CDR2 YYEEEE. The CDR3 protein is CASSLGRSGNTIYF. The CDR3 coding sequence is TGTGCCAGCAGCTTGGGGAGGTCCGGAAACACCATATATTTT.

The chain recombines TRBV9 with TRBJ2-1, with D unresolved. There are 14 residues in the CDR3. Between the trimmed V and J ends, which lost 0 bases and 8 bases, there was a span of 12 bases. Looked up from germline, CDR1 is SGDLS and CDR2 is YYNGEE. Here the CDR3 reads CASSVGDRMDEQFF. The CDR3 nucleotides are TGTGCCAGCAGCGTAGGGGATAGGATGGATGAGCAGTTCTTC.

The gene calls are TRBV7-2 and TRBJ2-3; TRBD1 aligns across 7 bases. The CDR3 runs 16 residues. The V gene end was trimmed by 3 bases and the J gene end by 1 base; junction bases not matched to a gene: 7. Germline CDR1 SGHTA, CDR2 FQGNSA. The CDR3 spells CASSFTDRPGTDTQYF. The CDR3 DNA is TGTGCCAGCAGCTTTACGGACAGGCCCGGCACAGATACGCAGTATTTT.

This CDR3 reads CASSTGQLNTEAFF. The CDR3 DNA sequence: TGCGCCAGCAGCACGGGACAGCTAAACACTGAAGCTTTCTTT. This chain connects TRBV5-1 to TRBJ1-1, with TRBD1 matching 7 bases. The CDR3 contains 14 residues. Germline V gives CDR1 SGHRS, CDR2 YFSETQ. V shed 4 bases and J 2 bases; nucleotides not matched to a gene: 5.

V is TRBV28 and J is TRBJ2-2; 11 bases align to TRBD1. From germline, CDR1 is MDHEN and CDR2 SYDVKM. Trimming took 5 bases from V and 6 from J; bases not matched to a gene: 8. The CDR3 sequence is 16 residues long. Written as DNA, the CDR3 is TGTGCCAGCAGTCCCCTAAGGACAGGGGGCTCCGGGGAGCTGTTTTTT. Translating gives CASSPLRTGGSGELFF.